This entry lists 8 T cell receptor beta chains sequenced from one sample in a study of cytomegalovirus exposure and HLA in healthy donors. Both 60 Vbeta primers and 13 Jbeta primers went into the PCR. Generated by immunoSEQ multiplex PCR, the TCRdb table keeps only in-frame clones and is missing some. Of about 110,000 clones in the sample, roughly four fifths were seen once. Source material: PBMCs. These receptors were taken from a man younger than 35 in good health and CMV-seronegative.

This clone was found a few times. Mismatch with germline at one junction end may stem from a read error. J is TRBJ1-2 and V is TRBV2; D call uncertain. This CDR3 spans 12 amino acids. Germline V gene data show CDR1 as SNHLY and CDR2 as FYNNEI. The CDR3 spells CASAARADGHTF. The CDR3 DNA follows: TGTGCCAGTGCGGCGCGAGCGGATGGCCACACCTTC.

The genes are TRBV6-5 and TRBJ2-7; weak D call: TRBD2 (5 bases). Germline CDR1 reads MNHEY; CDR2 reads SVGAGI. This CDR3 region has 14 residues. V gave up 0 bases and J gave up 7 bases, with 13 bases separating them. CDR3 DNA: TGTGCCAGCAGTTACTCGAAGTTGCCGGGAGAGCAGTACTTC. Translation: CASSYSKLPGEQYF.

The chain carries TRBV5-6 and TRBJ1-3, with 7 bases fitting TRBD1. The CDR3 is 19 amino acids. Looked up from germline, CDR1 is SGHDT and CDR2 is YYEEEE. J lost 0 bases, V lost 4 bases, and 16 bases had no gene match. The CDR3 loop is CASSPPPGQRPSSGNTIYF. The CDR3 coding sequence is TGTGCCAGCAGCCCACCTCCGGGACAGCGACCCAGCTCTGGAAACACCATATATTTT. Full variable domain (rest looked up from reference TRBV5-6 and TRBJ1-3): DAGVTQSPTHLIKTRGQQVTLRCSPKSGHDTVSWYQQALGQGPQFIFQYYEEEERQRGNFPDRFSGHQFPNYSSELNVNALLLGDSALYLCASSPPPGQRPSSGNTIYFGEGSWLTVV.

V is TRBV4-3 and J is TRBJ2-7; D is perhaps TRBD1 (5 bases). V was shortened by 4 bases and J by 9 bases, with 13 bases between the two germline ends. The CDR3 is 12 amino acids. The V gene's germline CDR1 is LGHNA and CDR2 YSLEER. The CDR3 is CASSRSLTGQYF. The CDR3 DNA is TGCGCCAGCAGCCGGAGCTTAACAGGGCAGTACTTC.

This clone was recorded once. The chain links TRBV11-3 to TRBJ2-6, with D possibly TRBD1 on 5 matching bases. Deletions cut 1 base from V and 4 bases from J, with 11 bases between. From germline, CDR1 is SGHNT and CDR2 YENEEA. The CDR3 has 16 residues. The CDR3 DNA sequence: TGTGCCAGCAGCTTAGGTGCAGGGCGGGGGGCCAACGTCCTGACTTTC. Translated: CASSLGAGRGANVLTF.

The chain uses TRBV14 and TRBJ2-1; tentative D call: TRBD2 (6 bases). The V and J ends lost 0 bases and 2 bases respectively, with 17 bases between them. This CDR3 region has 18 residues. Germline CDR1 reads SGHDN; CDR2 reads FVKESK. CDR3 DNA: TGTGCCAGCAGCCAAGACCCCCTAGGAGGGCACCCCTACAATGAGCAGTTCTTC. Translation: CASSQDPLGGHPYNEQFF.

The V and J genes are TRBV7-3 and TRBJ2-1; a possible D gene is TRBD2 (6 bases). Deletions cut 2 bases from V and 6 bases from J, with 17 bases between. Looked up from germline, CDR1 is SGHTA and CDR2 is FQGTGA. The CDR3 contains 16 residues. The CDR3 region has the DNA TGTGCCAGCAGCTTATGGGGAGGACGTAAGGGCAATGAGCAGTTCTTC. It specifies CASSLWGGRKGNEQFF.

Notes on this clone: This sample also contains other DNA sequences that code for the same CDR3. V usage is TRBV29-1 and J usage is TRBJ1-2; D is undetermined. V was cut by 4 bases and J by 3 bases, with 18 bases left in between. The CDR3 has 15 residues. Germline values: CDR1 SQVTM, CDR2 ANQGSEA. The CDR3 nucleotides read TGCAGCGTTGTGACGGGGTCGTTTTTGGACTATGGCTACACCTTC. This codes for CSVVTGSFLDYGYTF.